The rows below give T cell receptor beta chains drawn from one sample of a study of vaccination effects on CD4 cells after COVID-19. Their target antigens are unknown. Profiled with immunoSEQ multiplex PCR; TCRdb holds only in-frame clones, not every one. The table has about 31,000 clones, approximately 69% seen once. Sequenced here: CD4+ T cells from PBMCs cultured with SARS-CoV-2 spike peptides, sampled after COVID-19 vaccination. The source of these receptors is a human donor who received a COVID-19 vaccine. Both conserved end residues are part of each CDR3. The order of the fields is clone size, J gene, V gene, D gene, CDR3 DNA, CDR3 protein. D genes are given only for firm matches. The size field is filled for only some rows; it gives once, few, many or a size class.

>.|TRBJ1-2|TRBV6-1|.
TGTGCCAGCAGTGAAAGTAGGGAGGGCTACACCTTC
CASSESREGYTF
>.|TRBJ2-2|TRBV12-3/TRBV12-4|.
TGTGCCCAGCGTATTAACACCGGGGAGCTGTTTTTT
CAQRINTGELFF
>.|TRBJ1-1|TRBV11-3|.
TGTGCCAGCAGCTTGTCAGCGAGTCTTGAAGCTTTCTTT
CASSLSASLEAFF
>.|TRBJ1-3|TRBV5-1|.
TGCGCCAGCAGCCAATCGGGCCAGACCCATGGAAACACCATATATTTT
CASSQSGQTHGNTIYF
>.|TRBJ1-1|TRBV11-1|.
TGTGCCAGCAGCCAAGATTCCCGGGGGGCCACTGAAGCTTTCTTT
CASSQDSRGATEAFF
>few|TRBJ1-3|TRBV7-7|TRBD1
TGTGCCAGCAGCCCGACAGGGGTGGACGGAAACACCATATATTTT
CASSPTGVDGNTIYF
>.|TRBJ2-3|TRBV4-1|TRBD2
TGCGCCAGCAGCCTGGTGACTAGCGGTTCGCATACGCAGTATTTT
CASSLVTSGSHTQYF
>few|TRBJ2-3|TRBV2|TRBD2
TGTGCCAGCAGGGCTACTAGCGGTGGGCCAAGTACGCAGTATTTT
CASRATSGGPSTQYF
>.|TRBJ2-5|TRBV6-4|.
TGTGCCAGCAGCCCGGAGGGGGGGCTAGAGACCCAGTACTTC
CASSPEGGLETQYF
>.|TRBJ2-1|TRBV5-4|TRBD1
TGTGCCAGCAGCGCCGACAGGGGGTTTTACAATGAGCAGTTCTTC
CASSADRGFYNEQFF
>.|TRBJ1-5|TRBV6-5|.
TGTGCCAGCAGTTACACAGGACTCAATCAGCCCCAGCATTTT
CASSYTGLNQPQHF
>.|TRBJ2-1|TRBV11-2|.
TGTGCCAGCAGCTTAGGGGTAGTTTATTTGAGCTCCTACAATGAGCAGTTCTTC
CASSLGVVYLSSYNEQFF
>medium-sized|TRBJ1-1|TRBV7-9|.
TGTGCCAGCAGCATTCGGGCCTTGAACACTGAAGCTTTCTTT
CASSIRALNTEAFF
>.|TRBJ2-3|TRBV21-1|.
TGTGCCAGCAGCAAGGCTTCAGAAGTCACAGATACGCAGTATTTT
CASSKASEVTDTQYF
>.|TRBJ1-1|TRBV19|.
TGTGCCAGTAGGAGACAGAACCGAAACGTTGAAGCTTTCTTT
CASRRQNRNVEAFF
>.|TRBJ2-5|TRBV7-2|.
TGTGCCAGCAGCTTAGCGAAGGGGATCCAAGAGACCCAGTACTTC
CASSLAKGIQETQYF
>.|TRBJ2-7|TRBV12-5|.
TGTGCTAGTGCCCTGGGGGTAGCGGCGACCTACGAGCAGTACTTC
CASALGVAATYEQYF
>few|TRBJ1-5|TRBV19|.
TGTGCCAGTAGTCCATATAGCAATCAGCCCCAGCATTTT
CASSPYSNQPQHF
>.|TRBJ1-2|TRBV29-1|.
TGCAGCGTTGTCTTCTCCTACTATGGCTACACCTTC
CSVVFSYYGYTF
>.|TRBJ2-1|TRBV5-4|TRBD2
TGTGCCAGCAGCTCGGGGGGGCCGATAATAGAAAATAGTGAGCAGTTCTTC
CASSSGGPIIENSEQFF
>.|TRBJ1-1|TRBV5-4|.
TGTGCCAGCAGCTTGGTAGGACAGCCATTAGAAGCTTTCTTT
CASSLVGQPLEAFF
>.|TRBJ2-3|TRBV6-4|TRBD1
TGTGCCAGCAGTGACTCACAGGGGGCCACAGATACGCAGTATTTT
CASSDSQGATDTQYF
>.|TRBJ2-5|TRBV3-1/TRBV3-2|.
TGTGCCAGCAGCCAAGATTTGGGGCGGGAGACCCAGTACTTC
CASSQDLGRETQYF
>.|TRBJ2-7|TRBV13|.
TGTGCCAGCAGCATCACCTACGAGCAGTACTTC
CASSITYEQYF
>.|TRBJ1-2|TRBV5-1|.
TGCGCCAGCAGCTTGGTCCCGGGGGGGGACTATGGCTACACCTTC
CASSLVPGGDYGYTF
>.|TRBJ1-1|TRBV29-1|.
TGCAGCGTTGAACAGGGGTGGGGGTCCACTGAAGCTTTCTTT
CSVEQGWGSTEAFF
>few|TRBJ1-1|TRBV6-6|.
TGTGCCAGCACCACACCCCAGGGTGGGACTGAAGCTTTCTTT
CASTTPQGGTEAFF
>.|TRBJ1-2|TRBV18|.
TGTGCCAGCTCACTCTCAGCCGAGTTGATTGGCTACACCTTC
CASSLSAELIGYTF
>few|TRBJ1-1|TRBV4-1|.
TGCGCCAGCAGCCAAGGTGCCGGGGGAGACACTGAAGCTTTCTTT
CASSQGAGGDTEAFF
>.|TRBJ2-2|TRBV6-5|.
TGTGCCAGCGCAGGGGACACCGGGGAGCTGTTTTTT
CASAGDTGELFF
>.|TRBJ1-2|TRBV29-1|.
TGCAGCGCACCCGACCGGTCTATTGGCTACACCTTC
CSAPDRSIGYTF
>.|TRBJ2-3|TRBV5-1|.
TGCGCCAGCAGCTTGGAAGGCGCAGGCACAGATACGCAGTATTTT
CASSLEGAGTDTQYF
>few|TRBJ1-2|TRBV9|TRBD1
TGTGCCAGCAGCGTAGGTACAGGGGGCGGCATTGGCTACACCTTC
CASSVGTGGGIGYTF
>.|TRBJ2-2|TRBV7-2|.
TGTGCCAGCAGCTTATTGTATAGATGGGGCGGGGAACCCACCGGGGAGCTGTTTTTT
CASSLLYRWGGEPTGELFF
>.|TRBJ2-7|TRBV11-2|.
TGTGCCAGCAGCTTCCCCAGGAGGAGCTCCTACGAGCAGTACTTC
CASSFPRRSSYEQYF
>few|TRBJ1-5|TRBV6-1|.
TGTGCCAGCAGTGATGGCGGGGGAATGAATCAGCCCCAGCATTTT
CASSDGGGMNQPQHF
>few|TRBJ1-3|TRBV13|.
TGTGCCAGCAGCTTAAGCCTATTAGTACAGGGAAACACCATATATTTT
CASSLSLLVQGNTIYF
>once|TRBJ2-1|TRBV20-1|.
TGCAGTGCTAGTCGCGTCGGGAACAATGAGCAGTTCTTC
CSASRVGNNEQFF
>.|TRBJ2-1|TRBV15|TRBD2
TGTGCCACCAGCAGAGTCCGACTAGCGGGAGACAATGAGCAGTTCTTC
CATSRVRLAGDNEQFF
>.|TRBJ2-3|TRBV6-4|TRBD2
TGTGCCAGCAGTGACTCCGCTAGCGGGTCAGATACGCAGTATTTT
CASSDSASGSDTQYF
>few|TRBJ2-4|TRBV7-2|TRBD1
TGTGCCAGCAGCTGGACACCGGGACAGGGAGGGGGCATTCAGTACTTC
CASSWTPGQGGGIQYF
>.|TRBJ1-5|TRBV19|.
TGTGCCACTACAACCGGACAGTCCAATCAGCCCCAGCATTTT
CATTTGQSNQPQHF
>.|TRBJ2-1|TRBV12-5|TRBD1
TGTGCTAGTGGTATGGACAGGGGGGATGAGCAGTTCTTC
CASGMDRGDEQFF
>.|TRBJ1-2|TRBV6-4|.
TGTGCCAGCAGTGACAGGGGGGCGCTTGGCTACACCTTC
CASSDRGALGYTF
>few|TRBJ2-5|TRBV6-5|.
TGTGCCAGCAGTAGCTCGACATATCCAGAGACCCAGTACTTC
CASSSSTYPETQYF
>.|TRBJ2-1|TRBV19|.
TGTGCCAGTAGTACGGGTGGTATGGGCAATGAGCAGTTCTTC
CASSTGGMGNEQFF
>.|TRBJ2-5|TRBV19|TRBD2
TGTGCCAGTAGAGCGGGAGTACTAGAGACCCAGTACTTC
CASRAGVLETQYF
>.|TRBJ2-5|TRBV5-4|TRBD2
TGTGCCAGCAGCCCCGGGACTAGCGGAAAAGTCGGGGAGACCCAGTACTTC
CASSPGTSGKVGETQYF